This TCR beta chain was captured in a study of T cell repertoires in cytomegalovirus infection (dated by TCRdb to about 2019). In the study overall: Recently identified HLA-C-restricted CMV epitopes, whose presentation resists viral immunomodulation, were targeted by peptide stimulations together with well-studied HLA-B-restricted epitopes. Donor HLA type was relevant to the analysis, as public TCR beta signatures indicated carriage of CMV infection together with the matching HLA type.

The listed sequencing device is Illumina HiSeq 1500. TCRdb itself trimmed the public reads at Q25 with fastp, ran MiXCR and retained productive beta chains. Under each unique CDR3 protein, matching rows form one entry showing the most common genes and DNA. Here the sample has roughly 920,000 distinct CDR3 sequences; about a third occur a single time. In total, the top ten clones hold roughly 12% of the sample. The treatment or condition label corresponds to: in vitro stimulation with specific CMV peptide epitopes to enrich CMV-specific T cells. Study-wide conclusions, independent of this receptor: The ex vivo response was dominated by HLA-C-restricted CMV-specific TCR beta clonotypes, which also provided the single most frequent clonotype in two of eight donors. Carriers of CMV infection plus the relevant HLA type were discriminated by the cumulative frequency of public TCR beta family members in the study cohort and in an independent approximately 350-donor cohort.

Trimming takes 2 bases from V and 6 bases from J, and the germline ends sit 7 bases apart. Inclusive of the bounding cysteine and phenylalanine, the CDR3 is 13 residues long. Of the read, only the CDR3 DNA is kept; its 39 bases are in frame from base 1. Based on the germline V gene, the CDR1 and CDR2 sequences are MNHEY and SVGAGI. As to this clonotype: What this receptor recognizes is not known. No qualities accompany the bases; no much larger clone lies one base away.

This chain is built from TRBV6-5 and TRBJ2-2; the D region possibly corresponds to TRBD2 (6 bases align). The source was cultured CD8+ T cells from PBMCs, collected from culture after CMV antigen stimulation. The origin of this receptor is a human donor in good health (CMV status not recorded). Some clones in this sample may be carry-over from other donors' samples. The CDR3 protein is CASSYREAGELFF. The bases read TGTGCCAGCAGTTACAGGGAGGCCGGGGAGCTGTTTTTT.